This is a list of T cell receptor beta chains from one sample in a study of blood T cells in healthy people across ages. TCRdb re-analysed the 5' RACE reads in MiXCR, keeping a single row per CDR3 protein. The top ten hold approximately 14% of the sample, which has 1 million to 1.2 million distinct CDR3 sequences, around two fifths seen once. The specimen was blood. The source is a man younger than 30 in good health. The CDR3 runs from the conserved cysteine through the conserved F or W. Where a row states a size, it is once, few, many or the class of an expanded clone; other rows omit it.

j_call: TRBJ2-7
v_call: TRBV9
clone_size: few
cdr3_aa: CASSVAAAGAYEQYF

j_call: TRBJ2-2
v_call: TRBV4-2
clone_size: few
cdr3_aa: CASSLGLGSGELFF

j_call: TRBJ1-6
v_call: TRBV20-1
clone_size: NA
cdr3_aa: CSARSTGMDPNSPLHF

j_call: TRBJ1-1
v_call: TRBV5-1
clone_size: NA
cdr3_aa: CASSVTTGRGPEAFF

j_call: TRBJ1-1
v_call: TRBV10-2
clone_size: NA
cdr3_aa: CASSDQLPRAFF

j_call: TRBJ2-1
v_call: TRBV3-1
clone_size: NA
cdr3_aa: CASSPGQGAWNEQFF

j_call: TRBJ2-3
v_call: TRBV12-5
clone_size: few
cdr3_aa: CASGLGEKTGLTDTQYF

j_call: TRBJ2-3
v_call: TRBV20-1
clone_size: NA
cdr3_aa: CSAASGTEGTDTQYF

j_call: TRBJ1-1
v_call: TRBV6-2/TRBV6-3
clone_size: NA
cdr3_aa: CASSGSRNTEAFF

j_call: NA
v_call: TRBV6-6
clone_size: few
cdr3_aa: CASSPLFGTNYEQYF

j_call: TRBJ1-1
v_call: TRBV29-1
clone_size: few
cdr3_aa: CSVDLGAPEAFF